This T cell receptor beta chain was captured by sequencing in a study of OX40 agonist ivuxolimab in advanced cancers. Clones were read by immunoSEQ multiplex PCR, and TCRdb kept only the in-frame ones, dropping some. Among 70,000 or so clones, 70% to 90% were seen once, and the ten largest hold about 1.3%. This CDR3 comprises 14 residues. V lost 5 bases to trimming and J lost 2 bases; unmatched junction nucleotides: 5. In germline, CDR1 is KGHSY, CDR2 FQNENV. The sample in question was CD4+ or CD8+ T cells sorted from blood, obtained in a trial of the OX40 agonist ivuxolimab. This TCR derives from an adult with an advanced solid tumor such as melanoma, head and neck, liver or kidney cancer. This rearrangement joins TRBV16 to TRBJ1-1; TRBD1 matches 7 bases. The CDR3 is CASSRRTGNTEAFF. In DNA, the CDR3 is TGTGCCAGCAGCAGACGGACAGGAAACACTGAAGCTTTCTTT.